The rows below give T cell receptor beta chains drawn from one sample of a study of long-term antiretroviral therapy in people with HIV. Profiled with immunoSEQ multiplex PCR; TCRdb holds only in-frame clones, not every one. The sample has approximately 28,000 clones; around four fifths are singletons. Sequenced material: unsorted PBMCs, taken 0.8 years before starting antiretroviral therapy. These receptors originate from a man younger than 35 with HIV. The CDR3 runs from the conserved cysteine through the conserved F or W. A D gene is named only where the DNA matches it firmly. Not all rows give a size; the values are once, few, many and, for expanded clones, a class.

DNA	CDR3	V	J	length	D	size
TGTGCCAGCAGCTTAGTGGGGGGTAGGTCCAATCAGCCCCAGCATTTT	CASSLVGGRSNQPQHF	TRBV7-2	TRBJ1-5	16	-	few
TGTGCCAGCAGTTTATGGCTGGGACTAGCTGTAGAGACCCAGTACTTC	CASSLWLGLAVETQYF	TRBV28	TRBJ2-5	16	TRBD2	medium-sized
TGTGCCAGCAGCGTAGATCCGGCTACCACAGATACGCAGTATTTT	CASSVDPATTDTQYF	TRBV9	TRBJ2-3	15	-	-
TGTGCCAGCAGCACCGGACAGGGAGTGTACACTGAAGCTTTCTTT	CASSTGQGVYTEAFF	TRBV5-5	TRBJ1-1	15	TRBD1	-
TGTGCCAGCAGTTCCTCAGATGAAAAACTGTTTTTT	CASSSSDEKLFF	TRBV6-5	TRBJ1-4	12	-	-
TGTGCCAGCAGGAAGCACAGGGGAATGAACACTGAAGCTTTCTTT	CASRKHRGMNTEAFF	TRBV28	TRBJ1-1	15	TRBD1	medium-sized
TGTGCCAGCAGTTACGGAGTCTACACCGGGGAGCTGTTTTTT	CASSYGVYTGELFF	TRBV6-5	TRBJ2-2	14	-	-
TGTGCCAGTAGTTGGGACAGGGGCGCCTTAAGCAATCAGCCCCAGCATTTT	CASSWDRGALSNQPQHF	TRBV19	TRBJ1-5	17	TRBD1	-
TGTGCCACGACGACTAGCGGGAGTGGAGATACGCAGTATTTT	CATTTSGSGDTQYF	TRBV10-3	TRBJ2-3	14	TRBD2	-
TGTGCCAGCAGCTTGGGTGGGACCAGGGCCCAGTACTTC	CASSLGGTRAQYF	TRBV5-6	TRBJ2-5	13	-	-
TGCGCCAGCAGCTTGGCCAGGGCGACTAGCGGTACCTACGAGCAGTACTTC	CASSLARATSGTYEQYF	TRBV5-1	TRBJ2-7	17	TRBD2	-
TGTGCCAGCAGCCAACAGTTTATGCAGGATCAGCCCCAGCATTTT	CASSQQFMQDQPQHF	TRBV6-1	TRBJ1-5	15	-	-
TGTGCCAGTAGGTACGGGACTAGCGGGGGAGGTACCGGGGCCAACGTCCTGACTTTC	CASRYGTSGGGTGANVLTF	TRBV19	TRBJ2-6	19	TRBD2	-
TGCGCCAGCAAAACGTTTGTAGCGGGACCATTCTACGAGCAGTACTTC	CASKTFVAGPFYEQYF	TRBV10-1	TRBJ2-7	16	TRBD2	-
TGTGCCAGCAGCCAGAGCTCCTACAATGAGCAGTTCTTC	CASSQSSYNEQFF	TRBV4-2	TRBJ2-1	13	-	-
TGTGCCAGCAGCCCCCAACTCCTTCCCTACGAGCAGTACTTC	CASSPQLLPYEQYF	TRBV28	TRBJ2-7	14	-	-
TGTGCCAGCAGTGATCCCAACAACTATGGCTACACCTTC	CASSDPNNYGYTF	TRBV6-1	TRBJ1-2	13	-	few
TGTGCCAGCAGCTCCTATATGAACACTGAAGCTTTCTTT	CASSSYMNTEAFF	TRBV7-6	TRBJ1-1	13	-	-
TGTGCCTGGAGTAACCCCCGGGGACTAGCCTACGAGCAGTACTTC	CAWSNPRGLAYEQYF	TRBV30	TRBJ2-7	15	TRBD2	-
TGTGCCTGGAGTGTAACAGGGGGAAACATTCAGTACTTC	CAWSVTGGNIQYF	TRBV30	TRBJ2-4	13	TRBD1	-
TGTGCCAGCAGCTCCTTCGGCGGGGTAGAGACAGATACGCAGTATTTT	CASSSFGGVETDTQYF	TRBV13	TRBJ2-3	16	-	-
TGTGCCAGCAGTTACTCTAATCTAATGAACACTGAAGCTTTCTTT	CASSYSNLMNTEAFF	TRBV6-5	TRBJ1-1	15	-	-
TGTGCCAGCAATTTCGAGGGGGTGAACACTGAAGCTTTCTTT	CASNFEGVNTEAFF	TRBV7-9	TRBJ1-1	14	-	-
TGTGCCTGGAGTAAGTGGCTCCAAGAGACCCAGTACTTC	CAWSKWLQETQYF	TRBV30	TRBJ2-5	13	-	-